This entry lists 28 T cell receptor beta chains sequenced from one sample in a study of chronic HIV infection and antiretroviral therapy. TCRdb fed the 5' RACE reads into MiXCR, producing one record per CDR3 protein. This table holds about 38,000 distinct CDR3 sequences, 8.2% found once. Sequenced input: peripheral blood. The receptors derive from an adult who had HIV and had not received antiretroviral therapy, or was an uninfected healthy control (not recorded which).

In this sample, this clonotype turned up a few times. This chain links TRBV25-1 with TRBJ1-5, with D possibly being TRBD1 (6 bases). The CDR3 contains 15 residues. The V gene's germline CDR1 is MGHDK and CDR2 SYGVNS. With 9 bases removed from V and 0 bases from J, the gap between germline ends came to 15 bases. DNA of the CDR3: TGTGCCAGGATGACAGGATTTCGTAGCAATCAGCCCCAGCATTTT. It yields the protein CARMTGFRSNQPQHF.

This clonotype was recorded many times. The CDR3 here is CAGGDSTDTQYF. For the CDR3, the DNA is TGCGCCGGAGGCGACAGCACAGATACGCAGTATTTT. This chain joins TRBV10-2 and TRBJ2-3; D might be TRBD2 (5 bases). Germline CDR1 and CDR2: WSHSY and SAAADI. V was trimmed by 11 bases and J by 0 bases, leaving 9 bases between them. CDR3 length: 12 residues.

The V gene is TRBV20-1, the J gene TRBJ1-4; maybe TRBD1 (6 bases). CDR3 length: 14 residues. V was pared by 3 bases and J by 3 bases, with 11 bases between. Looked up from germline, CDR1 is DFQATT and CDR2 is SNEGSKA (reference sequence). For the CDR3, the DNA is TGCAGTGCTAGTCTCCGGACAGCTAATGAAAAACTGTTTTTT. Protein sequence: CSASLRTANEKLFF.

The CDR3, as DNA: TGTGCCAGCAGCCCGGAGGGAGCTTCTAGCACAGATACGCAGTATTTT. Amino acids: CASSPEGASSTDTQYF. This chain joins TRBV5-4 and TRBJ2-3, with D possibly being TRBD2 (6 bases). CDR3 size: 16 residues. V lost 4 bases to trimming and J lost 0 bases, with 15 bases between them. Germline assignment: CDR1 SGHNT and CDR2 YYREEE (reference sequence).

This clonotype was detected only a few times. The gene calls are TRBV5-1 and TRBJ2-4; no clear D. Germline V CDR1 and CDR2: SGHRS, YFSETQ. Trimming shortened V by 1 base and J by 3 bases, and 8 bases separated the two germline ends. CDR3 length: 14 residues. The CDR3 protein is CASSLNLLKNIQYF. CDR3 coding DNA: TGCGCCAGCAGCTTGAATCTGCTCAAAAACATTCAGTACTTC.

V gene TRBV11-3 combines with J gene TRBJ2-3; D gene uncertain. The CDR3 covers 14 residues. CDR1 and CDR2 (germline): SGHNT, YENEEA. Deletions cut 5 bases from V and 0 bases from J, with 9 bases between. The chain's CDR3 is CASSLHPSTDTQYF. The CDR3 DNA reads TGTGCCAGCAGCCTTCACCCCAGCACAGATACGCAGTATTTT. Full variable domain (remainder filled in from reference TRBV11-3 and TRBJ2-3): EAGVVQSPRYKIIEKKQPVAFWCNPISGHNTLYWYLQNLGQGPELLIRYENEEAVDDSQLPKDRFSAERLKGVDSTLKIQPAELGDSAVYLCASSLHPSTDTQYFGPGTRLTVL.

This clonotype has a handful of counts. The chain links TRBV28 to TRBJ1-1, with 8 bases aligning to TRBD1. The germline V gene encodes CDR1 MDHEN and CDR2 SYDVKM. The CDR3 length is 13 residues. J gave up 4 bases and V 4 bases, and 2 bases lay outside the gene matches. The CDR3 coding sequence is TGTGCCAGCAGTTGGACAGGGCGCACTGAAGCTTTCTTT. Its protein is CASSWTGRTEAFF.

This clonotype was counted between two and nine times. This chain connects TRBV28 to TRBJ1-2, with D uncertain. The CDR3 is 14 residues long. Trimming took off 5 bases at V and 4 bases at J, with 14 bases between the two ends. Germline-derived CDR1 and CDR2 are MDHEN and SYDVKM. The CDR3 spells CASSLGPASYGYTF. In nucleotides, the CDR3 is TGTGCCAGCAGTCTTGGACCGGCTTCCTATGGCTACACCTTC.

The chain links TRBV29-1 to TRBJ2-4; 12 bases fit TRBD2. CDR1 and CDR2 (germline): SQVTM, ANQGSEA. CDR3 length equals 14 residues. The junction had 8 bases not matched to a gene; V was cut back by 6 bases and J by 8 bases. This CDR3 is CSVALAGGPDIQYF. DNA of the CDR3: TGCAGCGTCGCCCTAGCGGGAGGGCCCGACATTCAGTACTTC.

This sequence joins TRBV29-1 and TRBJ2-2, with TRBD2 matching over 12 bases. V lost 1 base to trimming and J lost 9 bases; unmatched junction nucleotides: 9. The CDR3 is made up of 16 amino acids. Germline CDR1 SQVTM, CDR2 ANQGSEA. The CDR3 DNA reads as TGCAGCGTTGAAGCCTCGGGACTAGCGGGTCTCCGGGAGCTGTTTTTT. Protein product: CSVEASGLAGLRELFF.

This clonotype was found many times. Written as DNA, the CDR3 is TGTGCCAGGACTCCACCGGGACTAGCAGGCGAGCAGTTCTTC. Protein: CARTPPGLAGEQFF. The V and J genes are TRBV2 and TRBJ2-1; TRBD2 matches at 9 bases. The CDR3 loop spans 14 amino acids. V gave up 9 bases and J gave up 10 bases; unmatched junction bases: 13. In germline, CDR1 is SNHLY, CDR2 FYNNEI.

The CDR3 reads CASSQDGGRRTEAFF. As DNA, the CDR3 is TGTGCCAGCAGCCAAGATGGGGGTCGGCGCACTGAAGCTTTCTTT. J is TRBJ1-1 and V is TRBV14; a possible D gene is TRBD1 (5 bases). The V and J ends lost 0 bases and 4 bases respectively, with 12 bases between them. The germline CDR1 and CDR2 sequences are SGHDN and FVKESK. The CDR3 runs 15 residues.

This clonotype has more than one count but fewer than ten. The chain couples TRBV2 to TRBJ1-3; the match to TRBD1 covers 8 bases. V was pared by 7 bases and J by 8 bases, with 10 bases of the junction left unmatched. Germline values: CDR1 SNHLY, CDR2 FYNNEI. CDR3 length equals 14 residues. The CDR3 protein is CASKDREGDDTIYF. Here the CDR3 DNA reads TGTGCCAGCAAGGACAGGGAGGGCGATGACACCATATATTTT.

The rearrangement links TRBV28 to TRBJ2-3; D remains ambiguous. The CDR3 has 12 residues. The germline V gene has CDR1 MDHEN and CDR2 SYDVKM. With 4 bases removed from V and 4 bases from J, the gap between germline ends came to 6 bases. CDR3 DNA: TGTGCCAGCAGTTCAGTTCCAGATACGCAGTATTTT. This translates into CASSSVPDTQYF.

This clonotype was recorded many times. J is TRBJ2-1 and V is TRBV14; maybe TRBD1 (6 bases). The length of the CDR3 is 15 residues. V dropped 1 base and J dropped 6 bases, with 13 bases sitting between them. Germline CDR1 and CDR2: SGHDN and FVKESK. The chain's CDR3 is CASSQVQGLFNEQFF. The CDR3, as DNA: TGTGCCAGCAGCCAAGTGCAGGGGTTATTCAATGAGCAGTTCTTC.

This clonotype was seen repeatedly, ten times or more. The rearrangement uses TRBV2 and TRBJ2-1; 7 positions match TRBD1. The CDR3 runs to 14 residues. Germline assignment: CDR1 SNHLY and CDR2 FYNNEI. With 7 bases clipped from V and 5 bases from J, the junction kept 8 bases outside the gene matches. CDR3 region: CASIPRDRNNEQFF. The CDR3 DNA is TGTGCCAGCATACCCCGGGACAGAAACAATGAGCAGTTCTTC.

The genes are TRBV4-3 and TRBJ1-3; TRBD1 might be the D (5 bases). Germline assignment: CDR1 LGHNA and CDR2 YSLEER. CDR3 length: 19 amino acids. Trimming stripped 3 bases from V and 5 bases from J, with 26 bases between. CDR3 coding DNA: TGCGCCAGCAGCCAGATTAACGGGAAGGACGTCAGGGCCAGAAACACCATATATTTT. This translates into CASSQINGKDVRARNTIYF.

This clonotype has a handful of counts. This chain connects TRBV28 to TRBJ2-3; D gene unclear. CDR1 is MDHEN and CDR2 is SYDVKM in the germline V gene. Trimming stripped 5 bases from V and 1 base from J, with 7 bases between. This CDR3 spans 13 amino acids. CDR3 in DNA: TGTGCCAGCAGTACCCTGGGCACAGATACGCAGTATTTT. Translation gives CASSTLGTDTQYF.

This clonotype was seen at least ten times. The chain joins TRBV5-1 to TRBJ2-7, with D perhaps matching TRBD2 (6 bases). Trimming shortened V by 3 bases and J by 6 bases, and 7 bases separated the two germline ends. The CDR3 loop spans 11 amino acids. The V gene's germline CDR1 is SGHRS and CDR2 YFSETQ. This CDR3 is CASSSGGEQYF. The CDR3 DNA reads as TGCGCCAGCAGCTCCGGGGGCGAGCAGTACTTC. The variable domain in full, completed from reference TRBV5-1 and TRBJ2-7, reads KAGVTQTPRYLIKTRGQQVTLSCSPISGHRSVSWYQQTPGQGLQFLFEYFSETQRNKGNFPGRFSGRQFSNSRSEMNVSTLELGDSALYLCASSSGGEQYFGPGTRLTVT.

The table lists this clonotype with a few counts. The V call is TRBV28, the J call TRBJ2-5; 10 bases agree with TRBD2. CDR1 is MDHEN, CDR2 SYDVKM, per germline. The CDR3 length is 15 residues. J was trimmed by 4 bases and V by 4 bases; bases with no gene match: 6. DNA for the CDR3: TGTGCCAGCAGTTCCCTAGCGGGAGTGTTAGAGACCCAGTACTTC. This translates into CASSSLAGVLETQYF.

In this sample, this clonotype turned up a few times. The rearrangement joins TRBV28 to TRBJ1-1; no firm D call. V lost 1 base to trimming and J lost 6 bases, with 15 bases between them. CDR3 length: 15 amino acids. CDR1 is MDHEN and CDR2 is SYDVKM in the germline V gene. The CDR3 DNA follows: TGTGCCAGCAGTTTATCGTCAGCGGGCTCAGCTGAAGCTTTCTTT. Translating it yields CASSLSSAGSAEAFF.

This clonotype was observed many times. The V call is TRBV10-3, the J call TRBJ2-5; 12 bases agree with TRBD2. V shed 0 bases and J 3 bases; nucleotides not matched to a gene: 5. The CDR3 sequence is 17 residues long. Germline CDR1 ENHRY, CDR2 SYGVKD. The CDR3 spells CAISESELAGGKETQYF. CDR3 DNA sequence: TGTGCCATCAGTGAGTCGGAGCTAGCGGGAGGGAAAGAGACCCAGTACTTC.

This clonotype was found many times. V gene TRBV28 combines with J gene TRBJ1-4; D perhaps matches TRBD1 (6 bases). V gave up 6 bases and J gave up 6 bases, with 8 bases separating them. The CDR3 extends over 12 amino acids. The germline CDR1 and CDR2 sequences are MDHEN and SYDVKM. CDR3 in amino acids: CASRTGHEKLFF. The DNA for the CDR3 is TGTGCCAGCAGAACAGGGCATGAAAAACTGTTTTTT.

This clonotype was counted ten times or more. V is TRBV15 and J is TRBJ2-1; TRBD1 agrees at 7 bases. The CDR3 has 11 residues. Germline loops: CDR1 LNHNV, CDR2 YYDKDF (reference sequence). Trimming cost V 1 base and J 12 bases; bases outside gene matches: 0. The CDR3 reads CATSRGTGQFF. As DNA, the CDR3 is TGTGCCACCAGCAGAGGGACAGGGCAGTTCTTC.

The rearrangement uses TRBV10-2 and TRBJ2-1; 8 positions agree with TRBD2. Germline V gives CDR1 WSHSY, CDR2 SAAADI. This CDR3 comprises 15 residues. Trimming cost V 10 bases and J 1 base; bases outside gene matches: 9. CDR3 sequence reads: CATYNSGVSYNEQFF. The DNA of the CDR3 is TGCGCCACCTATAATAGCGGGGTTTCCTACAATGAGCAGTTCTTC.

A few counts support this clonotype. The chain uses TRBV3-1 and TRBJ1-5; 8 positions match TRBD1. Germline CDR1 and CDR2: LGHDT and YNNKEL (reference sequence). Losses at the gene ends were 4 bases for V and 0 bases for J; bases not matched to a gene: 11. CDR3 length: 18 amino acids. DNA of the CDR3: TGTGCCAGCAGCCCGGGATCGGACAGGGCCTATAGCAATCAGCCCCAGCATTTT. Protein: CASSPGSDRAYSNQPQHF. The whole variable domain, filled in from reference TRBV3-1 and TRBJ1-5, reads DTAVSQTPKYLVTQMGNDKSIKCEQNLGHDTMYWYKQDSKKFLKIMFSYNNKELIINETVPNRFSPKSPDKAHLNLHINSLELGDSAVYFCASSPGSDRAYSNQPQHFGDGTRLSIL.

In this sample, this clonotype turned up many times. CDR3 sequence: CASSLSPGSNIQYF. The DNA of the CDR3 is TGTGCCAGCAGCTTATCCCCAGGGTCGAACATTCAGTACTTC. The V call is TRBV7-2, the J call TRBJ2-4; D possibly corresponds to TRBD1 (5 bases). Germline loops: CDR1 SGHTA, CDR2 FQGNSA. Deletions cut 2 bases from V and 7 bases from J, with 12 bases between. The CDR3 consists of 14 residues.

This clonotype was counted at least ten times. The chain uses TRBV20-1 and TRBJ2-1, with TRBD2 matching over 13 bases. Looked up from germline, CDR1 is DFQATT and CDR2 is SNEGSKA (reference sequence). The CDR3 is made up of 15 amino acids. V shed 6 bases and J 8 bases; nucleotides not matched to a gene: 10. The CDR3 sequence is CSAQGGLAGSDEQFF. The DNA of the CDR3 is TGCAGTGCGCAGGGGGGACTAGCGGGATCGGATGAGCAGTTCTTC.